Shown below are 27 T cell receptor beta chains from a single sample sequenced in a study of blood T cell repertoires in COVID-19. Only in-frame clones appear in the TCRdb table, and some are missing; sequencing was by immunoSEQ multiplex PCR. The sample shows under 300,000 clones, roughly 90% of them seen only once. The specimen sequenced was PBMCs or T cells enriched from blood (not recorded which). Every receptor here comes from a woman in her 50s who had recovered from COVID-19.

The rearrangement uses TRBV28 and TRBJ2-1; D is perhaps TRBD2 (5 bases). V lost 6 bases and J 1 base, leaving 13 bases between the germline ends. The CDR3 runs 15 residues. Germline CDR1 MDHEN, CDR2 SYDVKM. CDR3: CASSPGGGSYNEQFF. CDR3 sequence (DNA): TGTGCCAGCAGCCCCGGTGGCGGGTCCTACAATGAGCAGTTCTTC.

V usage is TRBV4-3 and J usage is TRBJ2-2; a possible D gene is TRBD1 (6 bases). Germline CDR1 and CDR2: LGHNA and YSLEER. The CDR3 has 18 residues. The ends were cut back, 0 bases at V and 6 bases at J, with 20 bases in the middle. This chain's CDR3 is CASSQDPLGTGIAGELFF. The CDR3 DNA follows: TGCGCCAGCAGCCAAGATCCCCTCGGCACAGGGATAGCCGGGGAGCTGTTTTTT.

The chain is built from TRBV7-9 and TRBJ1-1, with TRBD1 identical over 7 bases. V trimming: 5 bases; J trimming: 4 bases; junction bases outside the gene matches: 7. Looked up from germline, CDR1 is SEHNR and CDR2 is FQNEAQ (reference sequence). CDR3 size: 14 residues. The CDR3 bases are TGTGCCAGCAGCCGACAGGGATTTCGCACTGAAGCTTTCTTT. Protein sequence: CASSRQGFRTEAFF.

V is TRBV9 and J is TRBJ2-3; the match to TRBD2 covers 9 bases. The CDR3 spans 17 residues. Trimming at V came to 1 base and at J to 3 bases, leaving 9 bases not matched to a gene. The germline CDR1 and CDR2 sequences are SGDLS and YYNGEE. CDR3 sequence: CASSVSGLAGDTDTQYF. The CDR3 region has the DNA TGTGCCAGCAGCGTATCCGGATTAGCGGGAGATACAGATACGCAGTATTTT.

V gene TRBV2 combines with J gene TRBJ1-1; no clear D. Germline V gene sequence: CDR1 SNHLY, CDR2 FYNNEI. The CDR3 is 13 amino acids. V shed 5 bases and J shed 1 base, with 8 bases lying between them. CDR3 sequence reads: CASSREENTEAFF. CDR3 nucleotide sequence: TGTGCCAGCAGTCGGGAGGAGAACACTGAAGCTTTCTTT.

This chain joins TRBV18 and TRBJ1-1, with a tentative D call TRBD1 (5 bases). This CDR3 contains 13 residues. The ends were cut back, 3 bases at V and 3 bases at J, with 8 bases in the middle. The V gene's germline CDR1 is KGHSH and CDR2 LQKENI. CDR3 residues: CASSPQGYTEAFF. The CDR3 coding sequence is TGTGCCAGCTCACCGCAGGGTTACACTGAAGCTTTCTTT.

CDR3 bases: TGTGCCAGCAGCGTAGGGGGGGACTTGGAAAAACTGTTTTTT. Protein product: CASSVGGDLEKLFF. The J gene is TRBJ1-4, the V gene TRBV9, with a tentative D call TRBD1 (5 bases). Trimming stripped 0 bases from V and 8 bases from J, with 11 bases between. Germline CDR1 is SGDLS and CDR2 is YYNGEE. The CDR3 is made up of 14 amino acids.

Here the CDR3 DNA reads TGTGCCAGCAGTTTATTCCGGACAGTTAACACCGGGGAGCTGTTTTTT. Its protein is CASSLFRTVNTGELFF. The V gene is TRBV28, the J gene TRBJ2-2, with D possibly TRBD1 on 6 matching bases. Trimming removed 1 base from V and 2 bases from J, with 11 bases in between. CDR1 and CDR2 from the germline V gene are MDHEN and SYDVKM. This CDR3 is 16 amino acids long.

V usage is TRBV30 and J usage is TRBJ1-5, with no clear D. CDR1 is GTSNPN, CDR2 SVGIG, per germline (reference sequence). The CDR3 spans 13 residues. V lost 3 bases and J 3 bases, leaving 9 bases between the germline ends. CDR3 nucleotides: TGTGCCTGGAGCTCGTCAGACAATCAGCCCCAGCATTTT. This sequence encodes CAWSSSDNQPQHF.

This clone was counted a few times. Other DNA sequences in the sample encode the same CDR3. This chain links TRBV2 with TRBJ1-5; 10 positions agree with TRBD1. Germline trimming cut 5 bases from V and 2 bases from J; bases unmatched to any gene: 3. The CDR3 extends over 15 amino acids. Germline CDR1 is SNHLY and CDR2 is FYNNEI. CDR3 protein: CASSRDRGGNQPQHF. For the CDR3, the DNA is TGTGCCAGCAGTCGGGACAGGGGAGGCAATCAGCCCCAGCATTTT.

The V and J genes are TRBV5-4 and TRBJ2-6; TRBD2 is a possible D gene (6 bases). Trimming took 6 bases from V and 1 from J, leaving 14 bases between them. The CDR3 is 16 amino acids. Per the germline V gene, CDR1 is SGHNT and CDR2 is YYREEE (reference sequence). The chain's CDR3 is CASTRGSLSGANVLTF. The DNA of the CDR3 is TGTGCCAGCACCCGGGGGAGTTTATCTGGGGCCAACGTCCTGACTTTC.

The chain links TRBV6-1 to TRBJ2-7; 9 nucleotides line up with TRBD1. V lost 4 bases to trimming and J lost 4 bases; unmatched junction nucleotides: 5. In germline, CDR1 is MNHNS, CDR2 SASEGT. The CDR3 contains 14 residues. In nucleotides, the CDR3 is TGTGCCAGCAGTGCACAGGGGGCCGGGTACGAGCAGTACTTC. It yields the protein CASSAQGAGYEQYF.

The chain combines TRBV2 with TRBJ1-1; no clear D. The CDR3 runs 15 residues. Germline CDR1 and CDR2: SNHLY and FYNNEI. V was shortened by 5 bases and J by 4 bases, with 17 bases between the two germline ends. CDR3 sequence (DNA): TGTGCCAGCAGTTCTAACCTTATGTTCGGCACTGAAGCTTTCTTT. Translated: CASSSNLMFGTEAFF.

The chain couples TRBV27 to TRBJ1-1; the D gene is possibly TRBD1 (6 bases). The CDR3 runs to 17 residues. CDR1 and CDR2 from the germline V gene are MNHEY and SMNVEV (reference sequence). V lost 1 base and J lost 1, with 16 bases in between. CDR3 DNA sequence: TGTGCCAGCAGTTTATGGTCCTCGACAGGCAAGAACACTGAAGCTTTCTTT. Its protein is CASSLWSSTGKNTEAFF.

There are a few counts of this clone. The V call is TRBV6-5, the J call TRBJ2-4; D gene ambiguous. The CDR3 contains 16 residues. In germline, CDR1 is MNHEY, CDR2 SVGAGI. Between the trimmed V and J ends, which lost 2 bases and 1 base, there was a span of 12 bases. CDR3 DNA sequence: TGTGCCAGCAGTTACCCTTTTTCCGGTGCCAAAAACATTCAGTACTTC. It specifies CASSYPFSGAKNIQYF.

Only one count was recorded for this clone. V gene TRBV14 combines with J gene TRBJ1-2; the D gene is possibly TRBD1 (5 bases). CDR1 is SGHDN, CDR2 FVKESK, per germline. V shed 0 bases and J shed 7 bases, with 15 bases lying between them. CDR3 length: 15 amino acids. CDR3 DNA: TGTGCCAGCAGCCAAGAGGACACTACTATAGGTGGCTACACCTTC. It specifies CASSQEDTTIGGYTF.

The chain uses TRBV23-1 and TRBJ2-1, with 11 bases that match TRBD1. TRBV23-1 is noted as an ORF with a role that remains uncertain. V shed 8 bases, J shed 4 bases, and the junction held 7 bases outside the gene matches. This CDR3 region has 15 residues. The CDR3 is CASEGQGVLYNEQFF. The CDR3 nucleotides read TGCGCCAGCGAGGGACAGGGGGTCTTATACAATGAGCAGTTCTTC.

CDR3 DNA sequence: TGTGCCAGCAGCTTAGAACGCCAGGTTAGGACTGAAGCTTTCTTT. Protein sequence: CASSLERQVRTEAFF. The chain recombines TRBV7-2 with TRBJ1-1; D remains unclear. The CDR3 has 15 residues. Trimming pared 1 base from V and 5 bases from J, leaving 14 bases between. Germline V gives CDR1 SGHTA, CDR2 FQGNSA.

At least ten counts were recorded for this clone. The V and J genes are TRBV5-6 and TRBJ1-3; TRBD1 might be the D (6 bases). Germline assignment: CDR1 SGHDT and CDR2 YYEEEE. Trimming stripped 0 bases from V and 3 bases from J, with 7 bases between. This CDR3 has 14 residues. Written as DNA, the CDR3 is TGTGCCAGCAGCTTGGGGACAGTTGGAAACACCATATATTTT. Translating it yields CASSLGTVGNTIYF.

A note on this clone: Compared with germline, one end of the junction differs, possibly owing to a read error. The chain employs TRBV7-7 and TRBJ2-5; weak D call: TRBD1 (8 bases). Germline V gene lookup returns CDR1 SSHAT and CDR2 FNYEAQ (reference sequence). The CDR3 contains 15 residues. CDR3 nucleotide sequence: TGTGCTAGCAGCCTCCGGACAGGGAGGGGAGAGACCCAGTACTTC. This gives the protein CASSLRTGRGETQYF.

The CDR3 protein is CASSPRREYYGYTF. The CDR3 region has the DNA TGTGCCAGCAGCCCGCGGAGGGAATACTATGGCTACACCTTC. The chain joins TRBV7-2 to TRBJ1-2; no definite D call. This CDR3 has 14 residues. Germline V gives CDR1 SGHTA, CDR2 FQGNSA. Trimming cost V 5 bases and J 3 bases, with 13 bases left between them.

This chain uses TRBV2 with TRBJ2-3; possible D gene TRBD1, 6 bases. Germline loops: CDR1 SNHLY, CDR2 FYNNEI. The CDR3 spans 16 residues. V lost 8 bases to trimming and J lost 1 base, with 19 bases between them. CDR3 residues: CASGTFGAAGTDTQYF. The CDR3 DNA follows: TGTGCCAGCGGGACATTCGGAGCGGCCGGCACAGATACGCAGTATTTT.

In the case of this clone: Other DNA sequences in this specimen translate into the identical CDR3. The rearrangement joins TRBV27 to TRBJ2-2; 12 positions agree with TRBD1. V lost 6 bases, J lost 4 bases, and 3 bases stayed unmatched. The CDR3 has 15 residues. Germline CDR1 is MNHEY and CDR2 is SMNVEV (reference sequence). The CDR3 here is CASSRDRGPTGELFF. The CDR3 DNA reads as TGTGCCAGCAGCCGGGACAGGGGGCCCACCGGGGAGCTGTTTTTT.

The genes are TRBV12-3 or TRBV12-4 and TRBJ1-6; D is ambiguous. This CDR3 has 11 amino acids. Between the trimmed V and J ends, which lost 6 bases and 6 bases, there was a span of 3 bases. The CDR3 bases are TGTGCCAGCAGCTTTAATTCACCCCTCCACTTT. It yields the protein CASSFNSPLHF.

This chain uses TRBV27 with TRBJ1-1; D remains ambiguous. Germline V gene sequence: CDR1 MNHEY, CDR2 SMNVEV (reference sequence). With 0 bases removed from V and 1 base from J, the gap between germline ends came to 6 bases. The CDR3 totals 14 residues. The CDR3 here is CASSLSRTNTEAFF. The CDR3 coding sequence is TGTGCCAGCAGTTTATCCAGAACGAACACTGAAGCTTTCTTT.

The chain couples TRBV10-2 to TRBJ2-7; 10 bases are a match to TRBD2. CDR3 length: 15 residues. The junction had 3 bases not matched to a gene; V was cut back by 4 bases and J by 0 bases. CDR1 and CDR2 (germline): WSHSY, SAAADI. The CDR3 DNA reads TGCGCCAGCAGTGGTCGACTAGCGGGCTCCTACGAGCAGTACTTC. Translating gives CASSGRLAGSYEQYF.

This chain links TRBV28 with TRBJ2-2, with D possibly being TRBD2 (5 bases). The CDR3 is 14 residues long. The germline CDR1 and CDR2 sequences are MDHEN and SYDVKM. The V and J ends lost 3 bases and 4 bases respectively, with 9 bases between them. CDR3 DNA sequence: TGTGCCAGCAGTTTGTGGGAGTTCACCGGGGAGCTGTTTTTT. It codes for CASSLWEFTGELFF.